This TCR beta chain was recovered during a study of T cells in women clearing cervical HPV infection. Study in general: Women with histologically confirmed HPV16-related CIN3 or worse, 2 with invasive cancer, served as cases. Case blood was drawn a median approximately five months after lesion detection.

There are 12 residues in the CDR3. Germline V lookup: CDR1 SGHTA, CDR2 FQGNSA. Comments on this clone: Read sequence stops 3 residues before the CDR3 end, and the germline J gene provides the missing end.

The repertoire was sequenced with immunoSEQ multiplex PCR; TCRdb's copy has only in-frame clones and lacks some. This repertoire comprises approximately 44,000 clones; its ten largest clones make up 1.2%. The sample comprised blood buffy coat. The clonotype comes from a woman aged 18-70 years with a cervical HPV16 infection that either progressed to CIN3+ or cleared (not recorded which). The rearrangement uses TRBV7-2 and TRBJ1-2; D not resolved. CDR3 DNA (partial): TGTGCCAGCAGCTCACAGAGAGATACC. This encodes CASSSQRDT. The full CDR3 protein reads CASSSQRDTYTF.